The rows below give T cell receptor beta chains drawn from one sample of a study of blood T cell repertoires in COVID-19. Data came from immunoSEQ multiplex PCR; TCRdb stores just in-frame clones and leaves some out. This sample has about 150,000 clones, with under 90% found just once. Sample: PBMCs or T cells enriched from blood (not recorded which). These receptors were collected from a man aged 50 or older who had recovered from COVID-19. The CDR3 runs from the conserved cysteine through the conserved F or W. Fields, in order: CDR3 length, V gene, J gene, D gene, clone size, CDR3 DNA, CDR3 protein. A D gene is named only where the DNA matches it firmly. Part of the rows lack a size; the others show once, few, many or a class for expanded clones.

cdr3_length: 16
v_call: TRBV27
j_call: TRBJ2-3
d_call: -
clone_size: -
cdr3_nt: TGTGCCAGCAGTTTATTCTCGGGTGGCGGCACAGATACGCAGTATTTT
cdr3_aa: CASSLFSGGGTDTQYF

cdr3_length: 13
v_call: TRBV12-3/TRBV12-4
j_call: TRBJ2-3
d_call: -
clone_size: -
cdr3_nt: TGTGCCAGCAGTTTTGAGGAGGGTGGTACGCAGTATTTT
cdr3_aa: CASSFEEGGTQYF

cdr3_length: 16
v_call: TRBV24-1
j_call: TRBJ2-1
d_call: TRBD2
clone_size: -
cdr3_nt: TGTGCCACCAGTGATTTTAGCGGGGGGGACTACAATGAGCAGTTCTTC
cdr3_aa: CATSDFSGGDYNEQFF

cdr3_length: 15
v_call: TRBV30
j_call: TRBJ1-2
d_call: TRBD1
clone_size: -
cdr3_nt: TGTGCCTGGAGTGTACCCGGACAGGGAGTATATGGCTACACCTTC
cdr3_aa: CAWSVPGQGVYGYTF

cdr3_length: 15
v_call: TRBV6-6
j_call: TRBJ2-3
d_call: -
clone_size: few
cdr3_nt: TGTGCCAGCAGTTACTCGGACGGAGCGGCAGATACGCAGTATTTT
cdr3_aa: CASSYSDGAADTQYF

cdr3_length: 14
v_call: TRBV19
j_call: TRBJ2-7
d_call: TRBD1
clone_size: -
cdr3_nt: TGTGCCTCGGCCAGAGGGACAGAGACCTACGAGCAGTACTTC
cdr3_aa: CASARGTETYEQYF

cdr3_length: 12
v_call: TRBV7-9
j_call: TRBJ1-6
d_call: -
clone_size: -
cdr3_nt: TGTGCCAGCAGCCTTGAGGGGGCACCCCTCCACTTT
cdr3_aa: CASSLEGAPLHF

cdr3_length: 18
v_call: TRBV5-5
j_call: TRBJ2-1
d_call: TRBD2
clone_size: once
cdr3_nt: TGTGCCAGCAGCTTAGCGGGGGGCCCATCCTTCTCCTACAATGAGCAGTTCTTC
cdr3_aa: CASSLAGGPSFSYNEQFF

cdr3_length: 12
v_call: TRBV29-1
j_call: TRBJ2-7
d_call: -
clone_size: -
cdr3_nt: TGCAGCGTCACCGGGACTGCTCGCGAGCAGTACTTC
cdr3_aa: CSVTGTAREQYF

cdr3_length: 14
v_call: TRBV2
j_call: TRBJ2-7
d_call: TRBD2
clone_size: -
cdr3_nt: TGTGCCACCTTACTGGAGCGGGGGCCCTACGAGCAGTACTTC
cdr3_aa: CATLLERGPYEQYF

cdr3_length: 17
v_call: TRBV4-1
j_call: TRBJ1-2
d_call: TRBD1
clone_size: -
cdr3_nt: TGCGCCAGCAGCCAAGTGATTAGGCGGGACAGGGAATATGGCTACACCTTC
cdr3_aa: CASSQVIRRDREYGYTF

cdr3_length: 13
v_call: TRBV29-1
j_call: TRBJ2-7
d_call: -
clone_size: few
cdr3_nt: TGCAGCGTTGGGACAGTGGAAGACTACGAGCAGTACTTC
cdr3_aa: CSVGTVEDYEQYF

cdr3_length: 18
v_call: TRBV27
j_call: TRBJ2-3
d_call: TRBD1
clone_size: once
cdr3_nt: TGTGCCAGCAGATCAACAGGGGGCCTAACCTCTAGCACAGATACGCAGTATTTT
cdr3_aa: CASRSTGGLTSSTDTQYF

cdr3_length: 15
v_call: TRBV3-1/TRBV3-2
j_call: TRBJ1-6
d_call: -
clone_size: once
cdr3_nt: TGTGCCAGCAGCCAAAGACAGAGCTATAATTCACCCCTCCACTTT
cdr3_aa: CASSQRQSYNSPLHF

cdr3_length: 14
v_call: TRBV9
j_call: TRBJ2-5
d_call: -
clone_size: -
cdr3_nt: TGTGCCAGCAGCGTACAGTGGGGCGCGGAGACCCAGTACTTC
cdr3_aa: CASSVQWGAETQYF

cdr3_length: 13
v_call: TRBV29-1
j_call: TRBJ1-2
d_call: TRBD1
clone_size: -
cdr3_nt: TGCAGCTTCCGGGACAGAAACTCCTATGGCTACACCTTC
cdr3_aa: CSFRDRNSYGYTF

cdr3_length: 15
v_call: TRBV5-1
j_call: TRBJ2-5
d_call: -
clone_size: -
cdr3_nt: TGCGCCAGCAGCTTGGCCGGTTGGGCAGAAGAGACCCAGTACTTC
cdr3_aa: CASSLAGWAEETQYF

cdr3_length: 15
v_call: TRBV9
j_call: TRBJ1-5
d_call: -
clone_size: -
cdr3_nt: TGTGCCAGCAGCGTAGGTGACAGCAGCAATCAGCCCCAGCATTTT
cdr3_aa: CASSVGDSSNQPQHF

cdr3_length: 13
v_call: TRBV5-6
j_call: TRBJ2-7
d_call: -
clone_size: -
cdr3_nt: TGTGCCAGCAGCGTCGGCGGCTCCTACGAGCAGTACTTC
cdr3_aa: CASSVGGSYEQYF

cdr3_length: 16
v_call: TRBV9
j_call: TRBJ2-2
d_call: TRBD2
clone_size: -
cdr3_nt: TGTGCCCGCAGCGTAGGAGCGGGGGGGCTAACCGGGGAGCTGTTTTTT
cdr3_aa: CARSVGAGGLTGELFF

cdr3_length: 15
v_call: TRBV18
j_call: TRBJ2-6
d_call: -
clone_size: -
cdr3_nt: TGTGCCAGCTCGCCCGGGGAAACCGGGGCCAACGTCCTGACTTTC
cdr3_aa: CASSPGETGANVLTF

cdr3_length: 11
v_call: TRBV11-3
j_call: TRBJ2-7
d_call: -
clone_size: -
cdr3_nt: TGTGCCAGCAGCTCCTTCTACGAGCAGTACTTC
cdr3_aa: CASSSFYEQYF

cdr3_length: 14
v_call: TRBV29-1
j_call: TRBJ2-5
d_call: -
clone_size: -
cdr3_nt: TGCAGCGTTCTTGAGGCAGGGAATATGGAGACCCAGTACTTC
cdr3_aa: CSVLEAGNMETQYF

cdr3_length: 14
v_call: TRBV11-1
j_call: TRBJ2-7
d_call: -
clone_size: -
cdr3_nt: TGTGCCAGCAGCTTAAGACAGGGAGGAAACGAGCAGTACTTC
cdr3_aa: CASSLRQGGNEQYF

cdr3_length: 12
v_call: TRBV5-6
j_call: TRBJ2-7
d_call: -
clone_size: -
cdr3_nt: TGTGCCAGCAGCCTTCGGTGGTACGAGCAGTACTTC
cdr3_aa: CASSLRWYEQYF

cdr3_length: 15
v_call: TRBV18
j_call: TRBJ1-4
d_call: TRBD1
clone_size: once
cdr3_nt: TGTGCCAGCTCACCTGGACAGGTAGAATATGAAAAACTGTTTTTT
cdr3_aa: CASSPGQVEYEKLFF

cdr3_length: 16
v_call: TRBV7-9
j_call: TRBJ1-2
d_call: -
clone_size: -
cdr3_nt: TGTGCCAGCAGCTTCGGAGATATAACAGGGACGGGTGGCTACACCTTC
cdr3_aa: CASSFGDITGTGGYTF

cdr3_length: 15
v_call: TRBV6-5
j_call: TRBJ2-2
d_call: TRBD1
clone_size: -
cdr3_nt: TGTGCCAGCAGTACCGGGACAGGGAACACCGGGGAGCTGTTTTTT
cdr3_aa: CASSTGTGNTGELFF

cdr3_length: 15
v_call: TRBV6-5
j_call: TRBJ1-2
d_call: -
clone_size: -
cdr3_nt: TGTGCCAGCAGTCCTTCGACAGGCTGGGCCTATGGCTACACCTTC
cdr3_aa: CASSPSTGWAYGYTF

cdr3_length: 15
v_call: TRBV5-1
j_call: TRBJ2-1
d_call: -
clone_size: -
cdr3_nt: TGCGCCAGCAGCTTGGTTGTGAGCTCCTACAATGAGCAGTTCTTC
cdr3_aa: CASSLVVSSYNEQFF

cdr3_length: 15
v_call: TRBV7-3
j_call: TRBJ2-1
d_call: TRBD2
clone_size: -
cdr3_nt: TGTGCCAGCAGCTTGACTAGCGGGGGCTACAATGAGCAGTTCTTC
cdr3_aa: CASSLTSGGYNEQFF

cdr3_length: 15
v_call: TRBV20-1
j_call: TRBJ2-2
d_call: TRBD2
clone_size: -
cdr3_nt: TGCAGTGCTAGTGCGGGGGGTATCAACACCGGGGAGCTGTTTTTT
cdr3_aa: CSASAGGINTGELFF